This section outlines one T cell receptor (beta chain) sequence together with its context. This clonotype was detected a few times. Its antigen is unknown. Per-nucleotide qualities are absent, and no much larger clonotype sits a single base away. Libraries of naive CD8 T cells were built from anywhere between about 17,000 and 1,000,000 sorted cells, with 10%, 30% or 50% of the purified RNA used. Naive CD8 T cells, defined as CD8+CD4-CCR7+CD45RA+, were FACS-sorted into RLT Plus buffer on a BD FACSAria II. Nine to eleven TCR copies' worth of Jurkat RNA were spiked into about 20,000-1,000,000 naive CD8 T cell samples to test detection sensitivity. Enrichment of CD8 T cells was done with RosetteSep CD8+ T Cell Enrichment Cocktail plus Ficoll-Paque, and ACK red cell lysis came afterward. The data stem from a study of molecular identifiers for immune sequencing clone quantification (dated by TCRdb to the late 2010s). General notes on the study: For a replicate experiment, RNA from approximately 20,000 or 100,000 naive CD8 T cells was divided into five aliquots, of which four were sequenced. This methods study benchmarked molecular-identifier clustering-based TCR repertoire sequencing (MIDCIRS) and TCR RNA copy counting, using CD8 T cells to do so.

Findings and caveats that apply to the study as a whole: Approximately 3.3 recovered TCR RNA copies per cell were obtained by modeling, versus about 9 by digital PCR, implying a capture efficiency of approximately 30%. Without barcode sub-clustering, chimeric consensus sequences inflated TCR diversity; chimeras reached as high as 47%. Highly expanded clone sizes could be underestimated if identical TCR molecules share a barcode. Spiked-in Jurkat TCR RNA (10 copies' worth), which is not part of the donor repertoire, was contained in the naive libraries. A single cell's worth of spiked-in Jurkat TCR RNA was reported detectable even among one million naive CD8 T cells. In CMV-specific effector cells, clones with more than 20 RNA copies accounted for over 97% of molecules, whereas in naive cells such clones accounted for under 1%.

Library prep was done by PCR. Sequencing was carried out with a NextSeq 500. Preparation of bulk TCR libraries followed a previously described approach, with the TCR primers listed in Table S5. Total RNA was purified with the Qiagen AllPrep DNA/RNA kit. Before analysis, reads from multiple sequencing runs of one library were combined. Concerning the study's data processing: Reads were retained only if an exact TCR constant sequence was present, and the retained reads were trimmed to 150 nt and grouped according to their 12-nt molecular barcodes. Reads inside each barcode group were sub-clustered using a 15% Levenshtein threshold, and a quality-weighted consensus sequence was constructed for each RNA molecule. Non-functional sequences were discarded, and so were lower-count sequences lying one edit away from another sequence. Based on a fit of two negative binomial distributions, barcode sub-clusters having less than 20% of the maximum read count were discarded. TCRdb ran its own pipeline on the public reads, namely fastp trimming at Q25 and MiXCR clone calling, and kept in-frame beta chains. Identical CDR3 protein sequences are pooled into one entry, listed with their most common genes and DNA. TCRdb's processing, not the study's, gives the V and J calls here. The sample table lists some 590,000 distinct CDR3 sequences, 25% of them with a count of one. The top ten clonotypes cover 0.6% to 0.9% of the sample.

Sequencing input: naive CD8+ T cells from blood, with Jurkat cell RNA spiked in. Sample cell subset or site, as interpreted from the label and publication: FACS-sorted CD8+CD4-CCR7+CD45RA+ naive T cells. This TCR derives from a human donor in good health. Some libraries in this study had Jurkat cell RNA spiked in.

The DNA is TGTGCCAGCAGTGAAGTGGGGTTCAATCAGCCCCAGCATTTT. This codes for CASSEVGFNQPQHF. This receptor chain uses TRBV25-1 and TRBJ1-5; no D segment can be confidently identified. V is cut by 2 bases and J by 3 bases, and the space between the germline ends is 8 bases. Sequences MGHDK (CDR1) and SYGVNS (CDR2) are obtained from the germline V gene. The CDR3 goes from the cysteine to the phenylalanine over 14 residues. Of the read, only the CDR3 DNA is kept; its 42 bases are in frame from base 1.